The subject of this entry is one TCR beta chain. The antigen is undetermined. The record originates from a study of T cells after posttransplantation cyclophosphamide. Treatment was busulfan-fludarabine conditioning, a marrow graft, and cyclophosphamide on days +3 and +4. Study-level points and caveats: TRB overlap between skin or GI tissue T cells and blood was limited. TRB clonality was highly associated with recipient CMV seropositivity and reactivation. Later post-transplant blood repertoires were often dominated by donor CD8+ memory clones.

Some clones are missing from TCRdb's copy, which holds only in-frame ones; the method was immunoSEQ multiplex PCR. The sample includes 5,500 to 8,500 clones, approximately 80% of them seen just once. Germline CDR1 reads SGHVS; CDR2 reads FQNEAQ. CDR3 length equals 16 residues. V lost 1 base and J 7 bases, leaving 17 bases between the germline ends. This sequence originates from a female patient in her forties or fifties who received an allogeneic stem cell transplant from a related donor, was CMV-positive, and had no GVHD. The T cells may come from the graft donor. Sample: PBMCs, taken after allogeneic stem cell transplant with posttransplant cyclophosphamide. The chain couples TRBV7-8 to TRBJ1-3; possible D gene TRBD1, 6 bases. The CDR3, as DNA: TGTGCCAGCAGCTTAGAGTCACAGGGTCATAGCAACACCATATATTTT. Its protein is CASSLESQGHSNTIYF.